The T cell receptor (beta chain) under discussion was sequenced for a study of breast tumors, draining lymph nodes, adjacent tissues. Looked up from germline, CDR1 is SGHVS and CDR2 is FNYEAQ. The CDR3 spans 13 residues. V gave up 5 bases and J gave up 3 bases, with 11 bases separating them. Whole-study results and caveats: Tumor TCR diversity was below lymph nodes but above nontumor tissue.

TCRdb recomputed calls from the multiplex PCR reads with MiXCR, one row per CDR3 protein. This table holds approximately 230,000 distinct CDR3 sequences, roughly a third found once. This clonotype was recorded at least ten times. Its antigen remains unidentified. The lymph nodes were axillary draining lymph nodes from breast cancer patients. The chain recombines TRBV7-6 with TRBJ2-7, with D perhaps matching TRBD1 or TRBD2 (5 bases each). Sequenced sample: axillary lymph node tissue. The sequence was collected from a female donor with breast cancer. Some clones in this sample may be carry-over from other donors' samples. CDR3 DNA: TGTGCCAGCAGCCCGGGACGAATCTACGAGCAGTACTTC. Translated: CASSPGRIYEQYF.